The 7 T cell receptor beta chains below come from one sample, sequenced in a study of early T cells in non-severe SARS-CoV-2 infection (dated by TCRdb to the early 2020s). Library creation used 5' RACE. The instrument was a NextSeq 500. In TCRdb, the public reads were trimmed at Q25 with fastp and aligned with MiXCR, with productive beta chains retained. Rows with one shared CDR3 protein collapse into an entry with the most common genes and DNA. This sample holds 76,000 or so distinct CDR3 sequences; about 11% were observed only once. The ten most abundant clones make up roughly 4.7% of the sample. The sequencing sample was made of whole blood. These receptors originate from an adult who was a healthcare worker with PCR-confirmed SARS-CoV-2 infection or an uninfected control (not recorded which).

The J gene is TRBJ1-1, the V gene TRBV29-1, with 8 nucleotides matching TRBD1. Germline V CDR1 and CDR2: SQVTM, ANQGSEA. There are 12 residues in the CDR3. V lost 8 bases to trimming and J lost 4 bases; unmatched junction nucleotides: 6. The CDR3 is CSPGQGPTEAFF. For the CDR3, the DNA is TGCAGCCCTGGACAGGGCCCCACTGAAGCTTTCTTT.

The table lists this clonotype with many counts. The rearrangement uses TRBV20-1 and TRBJ1-2, with D hard to call. Germline assignment: CDR1 DFQATT and CDR2 SNEGSKA (reference sequence). V was clipped by 3 bases and J by 0 bases, with 11 bases between them. The CDR3 consists of 14 residues. The CDR3 region has the DNA TGCAGTGCTAGCACTCCAGAAACTAACTATGGCTACACCTTC. Encoded protein: CSASTPETNYGYTF.

This clonotype was picked up many times. The chain has TRBV13 and TRBJ2-4, with TRBD1 identical over 8 bases. This CDR3 region has 17 residues. Germline loops: CDR1 PRHDT, CDR2 FYEKMQ (reference sequence). J was trimmed by 2 bases and V by 4 bases; bases with no gene match: 10. The CDR3 DNA reads TGTGCCAGCAGCTCCCAAGGACAGGGCCAGACCAAAAACATTCAGTACTTC. As protein: CASSSQGQGQTKNIQYF. Together with reference TRBV13 and TRBJ2-4, the CDR3 gives the full variable domain: AAGVIQSPRHLIKEKRETATLKCYPIPRHDTVYWYQQGPGQDPQFLISFYEKMQSDKGSIPDRFSAQQFSDYHSELNMSSLELGDSALYFCASSSQGQGQTKNIQYFGAGTRLSVL.

This clonotype was seen repeatedly, ten times or more. V usage is TRBV6-4 and J usage is TRBJ1-1; D might be TRBD1 (5 bases). The germline gives CDR1 MRHNA, CDR2 SNTAGT. V was pared by 6 bases and J by 1 base, with 9 bases between. This CDR3 is 13 amino acids long. The CDR3 DNA is TGTGCCAGCAGCGTCGACAGGAACACTGAAGCTTTCTTT. Its protein product is CASSVDRNTEAFF.

This clonotype showed up just a few times. The chain employs TRBV11-3 and TRBJ2-2; no firm D call. Germline CDR1 is SGHNT and CDR2 is YENEEA. Trimming pared 1 base from V and 6 bases from J, leaving 3 bases between. The CDR3 totals 12 residues. CDR3 sequence: CASSLVPGELFF. CDR3 DNA sequence: TGTGCCAGCAGCTTAGTTCCCGGGGAGCTGTTTTTT.

This clonotype was seen ten or more times. The gene calls are TRBV5-1 and TRBJ1-1; D possibly corresponds to TRBD1 (6 bases). CDR3 size: 16 residues. The V end lost 3 bases, the J end lost 0 bases, and 15 bases lay between the germline ends. Germline CDR1 is SGHRS and CDR2 is YFSETQ. The CDR3 reads CASSSQGTGMNTEAFF. For the CDR3, the DNA is TGCGCCAGCAGCTCTCAGGGGACCGGAATGAACACTGAAGCTTTCTTT.

This clonotype came up a few times. The chain joins TRBV6-6 to TRBJ1-3; D remains unclear. V gave up 3 bases and J gave up 8 bases, with 20 bases separating them. The CDR3 consists of 16 residues. Per the germline V gene, CDR1 is MNHNY and CDR2 is SVGAGI (reference sequence). The CDR3 DNA reads TGTGCCAGCAGTTATGTGGGGTCGCTAAGCGGGGACACCATATATTTT. The encoded protein is CASSYVGSLSGDTIYF.